This T cell receptor beta chain came from a study of patients and donors after allogeneic stem cell transplantation (dated by TCRdb to about 2020). This clonotype came up a few times. No antigen is known for it. No much larger clone is present one base from it, and per-base qualities are unavailable. The method was RT-PCR. The data were produced on a NextSeq 550. The public sequencing data were trimmed at Q25 with fastp and processed into clonotypes with MiXCR by TCRdb, which kept only in-frame beta chains. Under each unique CDR3 protein, matching rows form one entry showing the most common genes and DNA. The table for this sample lists 390,000 or so distinct CDR3 sequences; approximately 16% of them were counted only once. The top ten clonotypes cover less than 8% of the sample. Spanning cysteine to phenylalanine, the CDR3 consists of 13 amino acids. Only the CDR3 portion is preserved as DNA: 39 bases, with reading frame beginning at the first base. Trimming removed 4 bases from V and 10 bases from J; the gene matches leave 7 bases unexplained. CDR1 LGHNA and CDR2 YNFKEQ were looked up in the germline V gene.

This clonotype originated in a human donor who was either an allogeneic HSCT recipient or a stem cell or donor lymphocyte infusion donor (not recorded which). It is not recorded whose cells these are; they may come from a transplant donor. The chain joins TRBV4-2 to TRBJ2-1; TRBD1 lines up with 7 middle nucleotides. The specimen sequenced was blood, either unsorted or a sorted T cell fraction (not recorded which). The DNA sequence is TGTGCCAGCAGCCGCTTGGGACAGCCGGAGCAGTTCTTC. Protein translation: CASSRLGQPEQFF.